The 15 T cell receptor beta chains below come from one sample, sequenced in a study of CD4 T cells in relation to SARS-CoV-2 and coronaviruses. These receptors have no identified antigens. Method: immunoSEQ multiplex PCR; TCRdb's copy keeps in-frame clones and lacks some. The sample yields some 30,000 clones, around 79% seen once. CD4+ T cells from unexposed donors were obtained before the COVID-19 pandemic (2011-2018). The cells were cultured for less than twelve days before CD4+ T cells were isolated. The sequenced sample was CD4+ T cells from PBMCs, cultured in vitro. Receptors originate from a human donor in good health.

This clone was found once. The chain couples TRBV13 to TRBJ2-3; D remains ambiguous. The V gene lost 5 bases and the J gene lost 1 base, with 4 bases spanning the gap. This CDR3 is 12 amino acids long. Germline V gene data show CDR1 as PRHDT and CDR2 as FYEKMQ (reference sequence). The CDR3: CASSPRTDTQYF. The CDR3 region has the DNA TGTGCCAGCAGCCCCCGCACAGATACGCAGTATTTT.

This chain connects TRBV6-5 to TRBJ2-3; D gene ambiguous. In germline, CDR1 is MNHEY, CDR2 SVGAGI. Trimming took 7 bases from V and 4 from J, leaving 9 bases between them. CDR3 length equals 12 residues. The chain's CDR3 is CASNKGSDTQYF. Here the CDR3 DNA reads TGTGCCAGCAACAAAGGGTCAGATACGCAGTATTTT.

The rearrangement uses TRBV5-8 and TRBJ1-2; TRBD1 agrees at 8 bases. This CDR3 comprises 15 residues. V dropped 2 bases and J dropped 4; count of bases not matched to a gene: 7. Germline lookup yields CDR1 SGHTS and CDR2 YDEGEE. The DNA of the CDR3 is TGTGCCAGCAGCTTAGTAGGACAGGGAATCTATGGCTACACCTTC. Its protein product is CASSLVGQGIYGYTF.

The chain recombines TRBV7-9 with TRBJ2-2; D is ambiguous. The CDR3 is made up of 15 amino acids. Trimming took 2 bases from V and 0 from J, leaving 7 bases between them. Germline CDR1 SEHNR, CDR2 FQNEAQ (reference sequence). The CDR3 here is CASSLYGPNTGELFF. In nucleotides, the CDR3 is TGTGCCAGCAGCTTATACGGCCCGAACACCGGGGAGCTGTTTTTT. The complete variable domain, with remaining parts taken from reference TRBV7-9 and TRBJ2-2, reads DTGVSQNPRHKITKRGQNVTFRCDPISEHNRLYWYRQTLGQGPEFLTYFQNEAQLEKSRLLSDRFSAERPKGSFSTLEIQRTEQGDSAMYLCASSLYGPNTGELFFGEGSRLTVL.

V and J are TRBV7-9 and TRBJ2-7, with a weak D call TRBD1 (5 bases). The V gene's germline CDR1 is SEHNR and CDR2 FQNEAQ (reference sequence). Trimming cost V 5 bases and J 1 base, with 9 bases left between them. This CDR3 contains 13 residues. CDR3: CASSRDSSYEQYF. In DNA form, the CDR3 reads TGTGCCAGCAGCCGAGACAGTTCCTACGAGCAGTACTTC.

This chain joins TRBV5-1 and TRBJ1-4; tentatively, D is TRBD1 (6 bases). Trimming removed 4 bases from V and 4 bases from J, with 17 bases in between. The CDR3 consists of 16 residues. Germline loops: CDR1 SGHRS, CDR2 YFSETQ. The CDR3, as DNA: TGCGCCAGCAGCCCGGGTACGGGGGCTTTTAATGAAAAACTGTTTTTT. It is translated as CASSPGTGAFNEKLFF.

V is TRBV25-1 and J is TRBJ2-3; 13 bases match TRBD2. There are 18 residues in the CDR3. Trimming took 2 bases from V and 7 from J; bases not matched to a gene: 12. Germline V gives CDR1 MGHDK, CDR2 SYGVNS. CDR3 bases: TGTGCCAGCAGTGAACCGGGACTAGCGGGAATGATGCCTTATACGCAGTATTTT. Translated: CASSEPGLAGMMPYTQYF.

This chain joins TRBV12-3 or TRBV12-4 and TRBJ1-2, with D uncertain. The CDR3 consists of 11 residues. Trimming left V 3 bases short and J 4 bases short, with 3 bases between. The CDR3 DNA reads TGTGCCAGCAGTTTCCTCTATGGCTACACCTTC. Translating it yields CASSFLYGYTF.

V and J are TRBV4-2 and TRBJ1-4, with TRBD1 matching 7 bases. Trimming cost V 1 base and J 7 bases; bases outside gene matches: 3. The germline V gene encodes CDR1 LGHNA and CDR2 YNFKEQ. This CDR3 region has 14 residues. CDR3 DNA: TGTGCCAGCAGCCAAGGACAGGGTGGTGAAAAACTGTTTTTT. Encoded protein: CASSQGQGGEKLFF.

The rearrangement uses TRBV6-2 or TRBV6-3 and TRBJ2-7; TRBD2 matches at 10 bases. This CDR3 is 16 amino acids long. Germline-derived CDR1 and CDR2 are MNHEY and SVGEGT. The junction had 4 bases not matched to a gene; V was cut back by 2 bases and J by 0 bases. The CDR3 here is CASSYQIAGGSYEQYF. CDR3 bases: TGTGCCAGCAGTTACCAGATAGCGGGGGGCTCCTACGAGCAGTACTTC.

This clone was observed once. V usage is TRBV7-3 and J usage is TRBJ2-1; TRBD2 might be the D (6 bases). The CDR3 sequence is 17 residues long. Trimming took 5 bases from V and 1 from J, leaving 18 bases between them. The V gene's germline CDR1 is SGHTA and CDR2 FQGTGA. CDR3 DNA: TGTGCCAGCAGCCAAAGCGGCAGCGGGTCTTCCTACAATGAGCAGTTCTTC. Its protein is CASSQSGSGSSYNEQFF.

Here the CDR3 reads CASSSGTLNTEAFF. As DNA, the CDR3 is TGTGCCAGCAGCTCCGGGACGCTGAACACTGAAGCTTTCTTT. The chain is built from TRBV5-4 and TRBJ1-1, with D tentatively TRBD1 (5 bases). Germline-derived CDR1 and CDR2 are SGHNT and YYREEE (reference sequence). V dropped 3 bases and J dropped 0 bases, with 9 bases sitting between them. The CDR3 extends over 14 amino acids.

This chain connects TRBV19 to TRBJ1-4; D unresolved. The V end was cut by 6 bases, the J end by 2 bases, with 10 bases between. The CDR3 is 14 residues long. CDR1 is LNHDA and CDR2 is SQIVND in the germline V gene (reference sequence). This CDR3 reads CASRDEVTNEKLFF. The CDR3 DNA is TGTGCCAGTAGAGACGAGGTTACTAATGAAAAACTGTTTTTT.

The count of this clone is one. The rearrangement joins TRBV6-5 to TRBJ1-1; no firm D call. There are 13 residues in the CDR3. V lost 7 bases to trimming and J lost 5 bases, with 14 bases between them. Germline CDR1 reads MNHEY; CDR2 reads SVGAGI. The CDR3 sequence is CASMEGPWTEAFF. CDR3 DNA sequence: TGTGCCAGCATGGAGGGCCCCTGGACTGAAGCTTTCTTT.

This sequence joins TRBV5-1 and TRBJ2-2; 10 bases line up with TRBD2. This CDR3 comprises 15 residues. Germline V CDR1 and CDR2: SGHRS, YFSETQ. Trimming removed 1 base from V and 4 bases from J; junction bases left unmatched: 1. The CDR3 spells CASSLTSGVTGELFF. DNA for the CDR3: TGCGCCAGCAGCTTGACTAGCGGGGTCACCGGGGAGCTGTTTTTT.